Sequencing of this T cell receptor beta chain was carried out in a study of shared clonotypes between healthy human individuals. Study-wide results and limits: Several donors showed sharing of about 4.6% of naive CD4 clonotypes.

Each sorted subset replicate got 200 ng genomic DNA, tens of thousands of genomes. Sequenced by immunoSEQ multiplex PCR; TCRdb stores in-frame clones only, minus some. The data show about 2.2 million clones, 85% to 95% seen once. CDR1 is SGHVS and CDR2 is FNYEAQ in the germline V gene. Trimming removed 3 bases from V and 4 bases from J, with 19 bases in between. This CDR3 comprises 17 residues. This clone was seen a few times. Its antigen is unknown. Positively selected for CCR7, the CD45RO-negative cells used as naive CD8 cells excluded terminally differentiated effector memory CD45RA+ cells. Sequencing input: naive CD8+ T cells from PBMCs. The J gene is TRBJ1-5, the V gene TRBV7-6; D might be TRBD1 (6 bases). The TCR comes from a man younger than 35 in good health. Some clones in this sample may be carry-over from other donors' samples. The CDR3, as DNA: TGTGCCAGCAGCTTTTTGTCCGGGGGCGGAGGAAATCAGCCCCAGCATTTT. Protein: CASSFLSGGGGNQPQHF.